The following is a TCR beta chain sequence with its context. With V trimmed by 6 bases and J by 6 bases, 6 bases remained unmatched. The V gene's germline CDR1 is MNHEY and CDR2 SMNVEV (reference sequence). This CDR3 region has 14 residues. The data are from a study of blood T cell repertoires in COVID-19. Turning to the study itself: Material from acute and convalescent COVID-19 was sourced from the United States, Italy and Spain. The analysed material was cDNA or gDNA that came from T cells, B-cell-depleted T cells, or PBMCs.

Some clones are missing from TCRdb's copy, which holds only in-frame ones; the method was immunoSEQ multiplex PCR. The table lists approximately 120,000 clones, about 85% of them singletons. Sequencing was performed on peripheral blood. This receptor was identified in a woman at least 80 years old with COVID-19, enrolled during active disease. The chain links TRBV27 to TRBJ1-4; 8 nucleotides match TRBD1. CDR3 sequence: CASSPTGADEKLFF. The CDR3, as DNA: TGTGCCAGCAGCCCGACAGGGGCGGATGAAAAACTGTTTTTT.